Shown below are 7 T cell receptor beta chains from a single sample sequenced in a study of cytomegalovirus exposure and HLA in healthy donors (dated by TCRdb to about 2017). The library was built by means of the immunoSEQ multiplex PCR assay. A mixture of 60 forward primers for TCR Vbeta segments and 13 reverse primers for TCR Jbeta segments was used in the multiplex PCR. In its TCRdb copy, this immuneACCESS table keeps in-frame sequences only and misses some clones. Where compared with another copy, unresolved V genes explain less than half of these, and the others have no known cause. The sample data list roughly 120,000 clones, and more than 60% of these were observed just once. About 12% of the sample is in the top ten clones. Sequenced input: PBMCs. These receptors all come from an older woman in good health and CMV-seropositive.

The V gene is TRBV14, the J gene TRBJ2-3; D might be TRBD2 (5 bases). CDR1 and CDR2 from the germline V gene are SGHDN and FVKESK. The CDR3 consists of 11 residues. V lost 3 bases and J lost 11, with 9 bases in between. CDR3 sequence: CASSQMGRQYF. The CDR3 nucleotides read TGTGCCAGCAGCCAGATGGGGAGGCAGTATTTT. Full variable domain (remainder filled in from reference TRBV14 and TRBJ2-3): EAGVTQFPSHSVIEKGQTVTLRCDPISGHDNLYWYRRVMGKEIKFLLHFVKESKQDESGMPNNRFLAERTGGTYSTLKVQPAELEDSGVYFCASSQMGRQYFGPGTRLTVL.

As for this clone: This sample includes further DNA sequences coding for the same CDR3. V gene TRBV11-2 combines with J gene TRBJ1-4; 7 bases fit TRBD1. This CDR3 has 14 amino acids. From germline, CDR1 is SGHAT and CDR2 FQNNGV. Trimming took 1 base from V and 8 from J; bases not matched to a gene: 4. Written as DNA, the CDR3 is TGTGCCAGCAGCTTAGGACAGGGTGGCGAAAAACTGTTTTTT. Translation gives CASSLGQGGEKLFF.

Turning to this clone: Within the sample, other DNA sequences also encode this same CDR3. CDR3 DNA sequence: TGTGCCAGCAGCTTGGGGGCGGGGGGCACCTACGAGCAGTACTTC. Its translation: CASSLGAGGTYEQYF. V usage is TRBV5-6 and J usage is TRBJ2-7, with TRBD2 matching 8 bases. CDR3 length: 15 amino acids. Germline assignment: CDR1 SGHDT and CDR2 YYEEEE. With V trimmed by 0 bases and J by 2 bases, 4 bases remained unmatched.

This clone was detected a few times. The chain joins TRBV19 to TRBJ1-4, with D possibly matching TRBD1 (6 bases). The CDR3 has 13 amino acids. Per the germline V gene, CDR1 is LNHDA and CDR2 is SQIVND (reference sequence). V dropped 1 base and J dropped 14 bases, with 14 bases sitting between them. The CDR3 protein is CASSIAHRDRLFF. CDR3 sequence (DNA): TGTGCCAGTAGTATAGCCCACAGGGACCGTCTGTTTTTT.

This chain uses TRBV11-2 with TRBJ2-1; TRBD1 agrees at 8 bases. This CDR3 spans 19 amino acids. Trimming cost V 0 bases and J 2 bases; bases outside gene matches: 12. The germline V gene encodes CDR1 SGHAT and CDR2 FQNNGV. CDR3 DNA sequence: TGTGCCAGCAGCTTAGATGGGGGAAGACAGGGGACCCCCTACAATGAGCAGTTCTTC. Its translation: CASSLDGGRQGTPYNEQFF.

This clone was observed once. The chain links TRBV9 to TRBJ1-1; the match to TRBD1 covers 7 bases. The CDR3 is made up of 14 amino acids. The V gene end was trimmed by 3 bases and the J gene end by 4 bases; junction bases not matched to a gene: 6. CDR1 is SGDLS and CDR2 is YYNGEE in the germline V gene. The CDR3 DNA reads as TGTGCCAGCAGCGAATCAGGGGGTCCCACTGAAGCTTTCTTT. Its protein product is CASSESGGPTEAFF.

Notes on this clone: No conserved phenylalanine or tryptophan is present at the end of the CDR3, so a read error is the likely explanation. No DNA is shown, since the ends of the CDR3 on it are uncertain; the CDR3 is the one TCRdb lists. The rearrangement uses TRBV25-1 and TRBJ1-2; no check of the table's D call, TRBD1, against the DNA was made. The length of the CDR3 is 10 amino acids, counting both ends. The germline gives CDR1 MGHDK, CDR2 SYGVNS. CDR3 amino acids: CASSESGASG.